The 12 T cell receptor beta chains given below trace back to one sample, sequenced in a study of patients and donors after allogeneic stem cell transplantation. TCRdb independently ran MiXCR on the RT-PCR reads; one entry per CDR3 protein. The table shows about 960,000 distinct CDR3 sequences, with approximately 18% occurring only once. Source material: blood, either unsorted or a sorted T cell fraction (not recorded which). The receptors were gathered from a human donor who was either an allogeneic HSCT recipient or a stem cell or donor lymphocyte infusion donor (not recorded which). It is not recorded whose cells these are; they may come from a transplant donor.

V is TRBV6-5 and J is TRBJ1-1; D gene uncertain. Trimming took 5 bases from V and 4 from J, leaving 8 bases between them. Per the germline V gene, CDR1 is MNHEY and CDR2 is SVGAGI. The CDR3 has 12 amino acids. The CDR3 bases are TGTGCCAGCAGTGACACCCCCACTGAAGCTTTCTTT. This gives the protein CASSDTPTEAFF.

This clonotype was observed many times. The chain joins TRBV5-1 to TRBJ2-5; D is ambiguous. Trimming stripped 5 bases from V and 0 bases from J, with 5 bases between. Germline CDR1 SGHRS, CDR2 YFSETQ. The CDR3 is 12 amino acids. The CDR3 region has the DNA TGCGCCAGCAGTTTTGACCAAGAGACCCAGTACTTC. As protein: CASSFDQETQYF.

A few counts support this clonotype. This sequence joins TRBV6-1 and TRBJ2-6; the D gene is possibly TRBD1 (5 bases). This CDR3 has 15 amino acids. Trimming removed 5 bases at V and 2 bases at J, with 10 bases between. Germline CDR1 reads MNHNS; CDR2 reads SASEGT. CDR3 region: CASSLRVPGANVLTF. CDR3 bases: TGTGCCAGCAGTCTCAGGGTCCCTGGGGCCAACGTCCTGACTTTC.

This clonotype has a handful of counts. The chain links TRBV11-2 to TRBJ2-2, with a tentative D call TRBD2 (6 bases). Looked up from germline, CDR1 is SGHAT and CDR2 is FQNNGV. Trimming stripped 5 bases from V and 0 bases from J, with 16 bases between. The CDR3 extends over 17 amino acids. CDR3: CASSTWLGGANTGELFF. The CDR3, as DNA: TGTGCCAGCAGCACCTGGTTGGGCGGGGCGAACACCGGGGAGCTGTTTTTT.

The V gene is TRBV9, the J gene TRBJ2-1; possible D gene TRBD1, 5 bases. Between the trimmed V and J ends, which lost 0 bases and 2 bases, there was a span of 9 bases. CDR1 and CDR2 from the germline V gene are SGDLS and YYNGEE. The CDR3 length is 15 residues. As DNA, the CDR3 is TGTGCCAGCAGCGTAGAAGGGGCTCCCTACAATGAGCAGTTCTTC. Translated: CASSVEGAPYNEQFF.

V and J are TRBV11-1 and TRBJ2-2; 9 bases are shared with TRBD2. The CDR3 contains 15 residues. The germline gives CDR1 SGHAT, CDR2 FQDESV (reference sequence). After removal of 6 bases from V and 6 bases from J, the junction contained 8 bases not matched to a gene. CDR3 in DNA: TGTGCCAGCAGTTCCCCGCTAGCGGGATCCGGGGAGCTGTTTTTT. Its protein is CASSSPLAGSGELFF.

V is TRBV12-3 or TRBV12-4 and J is TRBJ2-1, with 11 nucleotides matching TRBD2. Trimming at V came to 4 bases and at J to 10 bases, leaving 12 bases not matched to a gene. The CDR3 runs 16 residues. CDR3 sequence: CASSSPLAGGREEQFF. The CDR3 region has the DNA TGTGCCAGCAGTTCCCCTTTAGCGGGGGGGCGGGAGGAGCAGTTCTTC.

The CDR3 DNA is TGTGCCAGCAGCCAAGATCATAGCGGGAGGTGGATAGAGACCCAGTACTTC. It is translated as CASSQDHSGRWIETQYF. V is TRBV3-1 and J is TRBJ2-5; TRBD2 matches 10 bases. This CDR3 region has 17 residues. Unmatched junction bases numbered 8, after V lost 0 bases and J lost 4 bases. The V gene's germline CDR1 is LGHDT and CDR2 YNNKEL (reference sequence).

This clonotype appeared a few times. The J gene is TRBJ2-4, the V gene TRBV11-2, with 8 positions matching TRBD1. V shed 5 bases and J 8 bases; nucleotides not matched to a gene: 8. The CDR3 is 14 amino acids. The germline gives CDR1 SGHAT, CDR2 FQNNGV. As DNA, the CDR3 is TGTGCCAGCAGCCGCCTGATACAGGGGGACATTCAGTACTTC. This sequence encodes CASSRLIQGDIQYF. Full variable domain (remainder filled in from reference TRBV11-2 and TRBJ2-4): EAGVAQSPRYKIIEKRQSVAFWCNPISGHATLYWYQQILGQGPKLLIQFQNNGVVDDSQLPKDRFSAERLKGVDSTLKIQPAKLEDSAVYLCASSRLIQGDIQYFGAGTRLSVL.

This clonotype was found a few times. V gene TRBV4-2 combines with J gene TRBJ2-7; D gene unclear. Germline CDR1 LGHNA, CDR2 YNFKEQ. The CDR3 spans 14 residues. Deletions cut 0 bases from V and 0 bases from J, with 6 bases between. CDR3 sequence: CASSQEGNSYEQYF. CDR3 DNA sequence: TGTGCCAGCAGCCAAGAGGGGAACTCCTACGAGCAGTACTTC.

The gene calls are TRBV18 and TRBJ1-2; no clear D. V was clipped by 0 bases and J by 0 bases, with 5 bases between them. Germline-derived CDR1 and CDR2 are KGHSH and LQKENI. The CDR3 contains 14 residues. The CDR3 region is CASSPPSTNYGYTF. As DNA, the CDR3 is TGTGCCAGCTCACCACCGTCCACTAACTATGGCTACACCTTC.

This clonotype was detected a few times. This chain uses TRBV27 with TRBJ2-6; unclear D gene. CDR1 and CDR2 (germline): MNHEY, SMNVEV (reference sequence). This CDR3 spans 14 amino acids. Trimming cost V 3 bases and J 2 bases, with 5 bases left between them. The CDR3 nucleotides read TGTGCCAGCAGTTTCTCTGCTGGGGCCAACGTCCTGACTTTC. This gives the protein CASSFSAGANVLTF.